These 7 T cell receptor beta chains were all obtained from the same sample, sequenced in a study of blood T cell repertoires in COVID-19. The method was immunoSEQ multiplex PCR; TCRdb's version includes in-frame clones alone and lacks a portion of them. This sample carries about 230,000 clones, around four fifths of them seen once, and the ten largest clones take under 3%. The sample was peripheral blood. The receptors were sampled from a woman between 70 and 85 years old with active or convalescent COVID-19.

The CDR3 reads CASSRTTGTGNTIYF. CDR3 bases: TGTGCCAGCAGCAGAACGACAGGGACCGGAAACACCATATATTTT. V and J are TRBV6-5 and TRBJ1-3, with 7 bases fitting TRBD1. Per the germline V gene, CDR1 is MNHEY and CDR2 is SVGAGI. CDR3 length: 15 residues. V gave up 6 bases and J gave up 4 bases; unmatched junction bases: 9.

V gene TRBV6-5 combines with J gene TRBJ2-2; TRBD2 aligns across 8 bases. The CDR3 runs 14 residues. V shed 4 bases and J 6 bases; nucleotides not matched to a gene: 4. Germline V lookup: CDR1 MNHEY, CDR2 SVGAGI. DNA of the CDR3: TGTGCCAGCAGTTCCCGGGGGGGCCCCGGGGAGCTGTTTTTT. It encodes CASSSRGGPGELFF.

Only one count was recorded for this clone. This chain uses TRBV6-6 with TRBJ1-4; 7 bases are a match to TRBD1. J was trimmed by 6 bases and V by 5 bases; bases with no gene match: 3. The CDR3 length is 13 residues. Germline V gene lookup returns CDR1 MNHNY and CDR2 SVGAGI (reference sequence). CDR3 DNA sequence: TGTGCCAGCAGTAACAGGGGCCATGAAAAACTGTTTTTT. Its protein is CASSNRGHEKLFF.

This clone was seen a handful of times. The V and J genes are TRBV2 and TRBJ1-4; TRBD1 is a possible D gene (5 bases). V was trimmed by 8 bases and J by 3 bases, leaving 19 bases between them. From germline, CDR1 is SNHLY and CDR2 FYNNEI. This CDR3 region has 16 residues. The CDR3 DNA reads TGTGCCAGCGCAGGATCCCGGGGGGAGGCTAATGAAAAACTGTTTTTT. As protein: CASAGSRGEANEKLFF.

In this sample, this clone turned up once. The chain employs TRBV28 and TRBJ2-7; perhaps TRBD2 as D (6 bases). CDR1 is MDHEN and CDR2 is SYDVKM in the germline V gene. This CDR3 is built from 15 residues. V gave up 6 bases and J gave up 3 bases, with 18 bases separating them. The CDR3 bases are TGTGCCAGCAGGGATTCGGGACTCGGTGACTACGAGCAGTACTTC. Translating it yields CASRDSGLGDYEQYF.

This clone was detected only once. The chain is built from TRBV4-3 and TRBJ2-7; 11 positions match TRBD1. Trimming cost V 4 bases and J 1 base; bases outside gene matches: 3. From germline, CDR1 is LGHNA and CDR2 YSLEER. The CDR3 is 15 residues long. Written as DNA, the CDR3 is TGCGCCAGCAGCCGCGGGACAGGGGGTTCCTACGAGCAGTACTTC. It yields the protein CASSRGTGGSYEQYF.

This chain connects TRBV7-9 to TRBJ1-1; D remains unclear. The CDR3 is made up of 15 amino acids. CDR1 and CDR2 (germline): SEHNR, FQNEAQ (reference sequence). Between the trimmed V and J ends, which lost 2 bases and 2 bases, there was a span of 12 bases. The CDR3 nucleotides are TGTGCCAGCAGCTTATGGTTGGGCTTAAACACTGAAGCTTTCTTT. It specifies CASSLWLGLNTEAFF.